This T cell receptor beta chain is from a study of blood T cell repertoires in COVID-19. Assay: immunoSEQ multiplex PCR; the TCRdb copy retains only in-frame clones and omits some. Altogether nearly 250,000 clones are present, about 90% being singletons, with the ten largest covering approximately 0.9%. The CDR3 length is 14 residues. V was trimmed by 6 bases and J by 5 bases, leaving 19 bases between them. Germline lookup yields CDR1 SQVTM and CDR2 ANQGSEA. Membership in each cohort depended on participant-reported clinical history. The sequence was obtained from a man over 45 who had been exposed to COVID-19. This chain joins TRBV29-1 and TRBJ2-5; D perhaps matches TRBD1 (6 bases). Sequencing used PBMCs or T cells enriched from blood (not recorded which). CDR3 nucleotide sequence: TGCAGCGTCCCCCGTTTTCCAGGGGCCGAGACCCAGTACTTC. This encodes CSVPRFPGAETQYF.